Described below is a single T cell receptor beta chain sequence and its context. As yet, its antigen is unknown. The junction and the germline gene differ at one end; a read error may be behind it. CDR1 and CDR2 from the germline V gene are SSHAT and FNYEAQ (reference sequence). The CDR3 length is 14 residues. The data originate from a study of radiotherapy plus CTLA-4 blockade in lung cancer. Enrolled patients, whose metastatic non-small-cell lung cancer was chemo-refractory, received focal radiation plus CTLA-4 blockade with ipilimumab. Generated by immunoSEQ multiplex PCR, the TCRdb table keeps only in-frame clones and is missing some. The data hold fewer than 100,000 clones, with 60% to 85% observed a single time. The study's findings and limits: Clones derived from tumor TCRs expanded in blood after radiotherapy plus ipilimumab. Together with interferon-beta, which increased in serum after radiation, early dynamic changes in blood T cell clones were reportedly the best predictors of response.

The TCR originated in a human donor with non-small cell lung cancer whose response to radiotherapy plus ipilimumab could not be evaluated. Some clones in this sample may be carry-over from other donors' samples. The specimen comprised peripheral blood, sampled from a patient treated with radiotherapy plus ipilimumab. The rearrangement links TRBV7-7 to TRBJ2-5; 9 bases match TRBD2. CDR3 in DNA: TGTGCTAGCAGCTCGGGACTAGCAGGAGAGACCCAGTACTTC. Protein: CASSSGLAGETQYF.